The clone carrying this T cell receptor (beta chain) occurred once. Antigen unknown. Germline and junction disagree at one end, which may indicate a read error. These data come from a study of cytomegalovirus exposure and HLA in healthy donors. About the research overall: The 110 or so validation repertoires, a later analysis reported, used the same platform as the approximately 670 first-cohort repertoires. Study-wide findings and caveats: In the approximately 120 validation repertoires, a later analysis found that first-cohort TCR clusters tended to co-occur.

Generated by immunoSEQ multiplex PCR, the TCRdb table keeps only in-frame clones and is missing some. The table has tens of thousands of clones, roughly nine tenths seen once. The donors were part of the validation cohort of 120 subjects. That cohort was separate from the first cohort, which comprised about 730 subjects. This TCR was sampled from a man younger than 35 in good health and CMV-seronegative. Sequences were obtained from PBMCs.

CDR3 in DNA: TGTGCCAGCAGCCCCCTAGCGGGAGAACCCTATAATGAGCAGTTCTTC. Translation gives CASSPLAGEPYNEQFF. J is TRBJ2-1 and V is TRBV7-3; the match to TRBD2 covers 10 bases. CDR1 is SGHTA, CDR2 FQGTGA, per germline. The CDR3 has 16 residues.